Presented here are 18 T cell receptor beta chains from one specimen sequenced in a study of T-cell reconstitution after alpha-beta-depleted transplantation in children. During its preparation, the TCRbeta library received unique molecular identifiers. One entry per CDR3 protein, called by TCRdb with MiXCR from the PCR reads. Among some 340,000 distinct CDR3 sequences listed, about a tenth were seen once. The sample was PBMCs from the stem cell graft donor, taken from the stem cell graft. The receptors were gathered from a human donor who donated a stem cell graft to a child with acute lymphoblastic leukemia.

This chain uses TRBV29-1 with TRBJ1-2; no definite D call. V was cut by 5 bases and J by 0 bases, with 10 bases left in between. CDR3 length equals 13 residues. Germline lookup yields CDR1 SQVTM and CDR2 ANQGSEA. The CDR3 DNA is TGCAGCGTTTCCATTAGGGCTAACTATGGCTACACCTTC. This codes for CSVSIRANYGYTF.

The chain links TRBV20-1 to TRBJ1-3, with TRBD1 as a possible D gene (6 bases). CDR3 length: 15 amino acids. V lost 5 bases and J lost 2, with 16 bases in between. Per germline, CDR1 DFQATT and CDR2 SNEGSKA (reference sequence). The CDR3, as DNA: TGCAGTGCTCGCCCTACAGGGTACGCTGGAAACACCATATATTTT. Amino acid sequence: CSARPTGYAGNTIYF.

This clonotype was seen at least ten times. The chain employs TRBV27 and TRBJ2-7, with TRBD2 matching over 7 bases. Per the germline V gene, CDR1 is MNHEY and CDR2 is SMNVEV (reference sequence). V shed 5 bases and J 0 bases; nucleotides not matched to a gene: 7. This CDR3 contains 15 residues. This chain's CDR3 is CASSPSAGYSYEQYF. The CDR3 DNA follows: TGTGCCAGCAGTCCCTCAGCGGGATACTCCTACGAGCAGTACTTC.

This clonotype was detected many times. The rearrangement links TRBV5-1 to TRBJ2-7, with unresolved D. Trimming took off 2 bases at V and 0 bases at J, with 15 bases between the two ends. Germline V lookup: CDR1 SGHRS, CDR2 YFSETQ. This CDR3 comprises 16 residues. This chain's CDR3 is CASSLVGTASSYEQYF. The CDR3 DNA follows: TGCGCCAGCAGCTTAGTAGGAACGGCGAGCTCCTACGAGCAGTACTTC.

The DNA for the CDR3 is TGCGCCAGCAGCCAAGGGGGACAGGACGGCTACGAGCAGTACTTC. Its protein is CASSQGGQDGYEQYF. The chain joins TRBV4-3 to TRBJ2-7, with 8 bases fitting TRBD1. Per germline, CDR1 LGHNA and CDR2 YSLEER. V was pared by 1 base and J by 3 bases, with 5 bases of the junction left unmatched. CDR3 length: 15 residues.

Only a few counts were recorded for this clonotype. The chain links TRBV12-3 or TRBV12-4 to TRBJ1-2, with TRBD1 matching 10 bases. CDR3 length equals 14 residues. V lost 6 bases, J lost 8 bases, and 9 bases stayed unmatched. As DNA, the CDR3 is TGTGCCAGCAGCCAAACCGGGACAGGGGAAGGCTACACCTTC. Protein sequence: CASSQTGTGEGYTF.

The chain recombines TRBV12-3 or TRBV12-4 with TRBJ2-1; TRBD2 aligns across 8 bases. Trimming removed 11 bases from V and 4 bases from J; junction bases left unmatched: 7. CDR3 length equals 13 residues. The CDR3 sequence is CAQVAGFYNEQFF. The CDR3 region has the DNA TGTGCCCAAGTAGCGGGGTTTTACAATGAGCAGTTCTTC.

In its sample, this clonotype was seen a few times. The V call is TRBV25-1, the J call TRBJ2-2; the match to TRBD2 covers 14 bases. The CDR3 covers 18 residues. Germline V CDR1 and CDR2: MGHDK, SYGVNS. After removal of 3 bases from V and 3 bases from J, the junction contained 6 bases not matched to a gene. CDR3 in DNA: TGTGCCAGCAGTGAGGGACTAGCGGGAGCCTATGACACCGGGGAGCTGTTTTTT. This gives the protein CASSEGLAGAYDTGELFF. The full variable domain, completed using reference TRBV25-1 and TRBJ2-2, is EADIYQTPRYLVIGTGKKITLECSQTMGHDKMYWYQQDPGMELHLIHYSYGVNSTEKGDLSSESTVSRIRTEHFPLTLESARPSHTSQYLCASSEGLAGAYDTGELFFGEGSRLTVL.

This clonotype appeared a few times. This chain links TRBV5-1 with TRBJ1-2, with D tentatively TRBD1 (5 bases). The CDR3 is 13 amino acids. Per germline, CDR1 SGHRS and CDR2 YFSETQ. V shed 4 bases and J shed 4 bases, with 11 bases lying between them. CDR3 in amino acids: CASSAGQFYGYTF. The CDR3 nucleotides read TGCGCCAGCAGCGCTGGACAATTCTATGGCTACACCTTC.

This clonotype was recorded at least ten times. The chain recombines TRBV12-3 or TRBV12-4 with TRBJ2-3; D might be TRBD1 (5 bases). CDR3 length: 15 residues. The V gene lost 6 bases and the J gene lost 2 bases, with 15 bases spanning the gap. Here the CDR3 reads CASRPWTNPTDTQYF. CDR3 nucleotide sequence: TGTGCCAGCAGACCGTGGACAAACCCCACAGATACGCAGTATTTT.

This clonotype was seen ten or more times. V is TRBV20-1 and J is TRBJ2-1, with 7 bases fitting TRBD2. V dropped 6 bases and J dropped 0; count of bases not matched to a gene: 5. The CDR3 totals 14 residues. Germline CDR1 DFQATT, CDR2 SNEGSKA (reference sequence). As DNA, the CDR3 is TGCAGTGCGCCTAGCGGCCGCTCCTACAATGAGCAGTTCTTC. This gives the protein CSAPSGRSYNEQFF.

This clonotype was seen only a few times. CDR3 loop: CATQLQGGSAQHF. CDR3 in DNA: TGTGCCACCCAACTGCAGGGGGGATCAGCCCAGCATTTT. V and J are TRBV2 and TRBJ1-5, with 7 positions matching TRBD1. V was clipped by 10 bases and J by 11 bases; unmatched bases: 14. Per germline, CDR1 SNHLY and CDR2 FYNNEI. This CDR3 has 13 amino acids.

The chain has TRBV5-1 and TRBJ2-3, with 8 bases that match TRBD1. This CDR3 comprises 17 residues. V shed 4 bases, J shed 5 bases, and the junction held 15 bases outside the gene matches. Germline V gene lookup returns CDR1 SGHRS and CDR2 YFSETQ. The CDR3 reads CASSQRRTGRGKDTQYF. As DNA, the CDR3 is TGCGCCAGCAGCCAAAGGCGGACAGGGAGAGGGAAAGATACGCAGTATTTT.

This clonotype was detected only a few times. CDR3 DNA sequence: TGTGCCAGCAGTTTAAGGACGGGCACTTTTGGGGCCAACGTCCTGACTTTC. Protein sequence: CASSLRTGTFGANVLTF. The V and J genes are TRBV27 and TRBJ2-6; D unresolved. Germline assignment: CDR1 MNHEY and CDR2 SMNVEV (reference sequence). V was pared by 2 bases and J by 3 bases, with 14 bases between. The CDR3 has 17 amino acids.

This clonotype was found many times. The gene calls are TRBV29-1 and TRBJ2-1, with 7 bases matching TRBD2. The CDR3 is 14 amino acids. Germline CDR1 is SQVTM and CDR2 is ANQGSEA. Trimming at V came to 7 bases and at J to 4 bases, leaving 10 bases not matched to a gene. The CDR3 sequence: CSARLRGEYNEQFF. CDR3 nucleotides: TGCAGCGCCCGACTCCGGGGGGAGTACAATGAGCAGTTCTTC.

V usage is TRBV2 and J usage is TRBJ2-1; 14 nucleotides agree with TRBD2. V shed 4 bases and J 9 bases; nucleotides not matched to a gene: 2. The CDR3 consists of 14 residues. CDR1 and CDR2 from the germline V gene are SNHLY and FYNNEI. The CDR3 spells CASSGLAGGVEQFF. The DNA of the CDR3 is TGTGCCAGCAGTGGACTAGCGGGAGGGGTTGAGCAGTTCTTC.

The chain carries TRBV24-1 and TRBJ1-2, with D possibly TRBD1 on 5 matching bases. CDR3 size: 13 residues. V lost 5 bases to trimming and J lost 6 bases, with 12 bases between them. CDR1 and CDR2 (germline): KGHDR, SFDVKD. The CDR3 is CATSGGRSHGYTF. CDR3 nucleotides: TGTGCCACCAGTGGGGGGAGATCCCATGGCTACACCTTC.

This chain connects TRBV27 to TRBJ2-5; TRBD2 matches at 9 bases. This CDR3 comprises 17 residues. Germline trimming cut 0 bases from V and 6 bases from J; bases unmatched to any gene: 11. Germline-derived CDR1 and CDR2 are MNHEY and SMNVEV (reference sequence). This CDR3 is CASSLSVAGAPVQTQYF. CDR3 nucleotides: TGTGCCAGCAGTTTATCGGTAGCGGGAGCTCCTGTCCAGACCCAGTACTTC.